This T cell receptor beta chain is drawn from a study of shared clonotypes between healthy human individuals. J lost 4 bases, V lost 5 bases, and 4 bases had no gene match. The CDR3 loop spans 13 amino acids. The V gene's germline CDR1 is MNHNS and CDR2 SASEGT. Original methodology: Filtering differed because ImmunoSEQ produced junction-only sequences that carried no quality scores. Method: immunoSEQ multiplex PCR; TCRdb's copy keeps in-frame clones and lacks some. V and J calls and clone size are copied from that table; D and trimming were computed from the DNA. The repertoire consists of approximately 2.5 million clones, with roughly 92% occurring once and the leading ten covering about 0.13%. Study results and limitations: Sharing across several donors was seen in roughly 5% of naive CD4 clonotypes. Non-shared clonotypes were found to have lower generation probabilities than the clonotypes that were shared by all four of the sorted-subset donors.

Splitting of CD4+ cells produced CD45RA+ naive and CD45RA-negative memory subsets. A single count supports this clone. Its target is not known. The clonotype was recovered from a man aged 18 to 30 in good health. The chain recombines TRBV6-1 with TRBJ2-7, with 8 nucleotides matching TRBD1. Sequencing was carried out using naive CD4+ T cells sorted from blood. The subset denotes: CD45RA+ positively selected. The CDR3 bases are TGTGCCAGCAGTACAGACAGGGGTTACGAGCAGTACTTC. This sequence encodes CASSTDRGYEQYF.